These 16 T cell receptor beta chains were all obtained from the same sample, sequenced in a study of metastatic and nonmetastatic thyroid tumors. TCRdb re-called the PCR reads via MiXCR. The sample contains fewer than 12,000 clones, around 30% of which appear only once. Treatment of any kind had been given to no patient before thyroid surgery. Sequenced: tumor tissue. These receptor sequences come from a male donor with papillary thyroid cancer or a benign thyroid nodule (not recorded which). Some clones in this sample may be carry-over from other donors' samples.

Judged by abundance, this clone is medium-sized. The rearrangement links TRBV11-1 to TRBJ1-2; 9 nucleotides align to TRBD1. The CDR3 length is 16 residues. In germline, CDR1 is SGHAT, CDR2 FQDESV (reference sequence). The V gene end was trimmed by 5 bases and the J gene end by 2 bases; junction bases not matched to a gene: 9. The CDR3 sequence: CASSTRQGEVNYGYTF. The CDR3 DNA reads TGTGCCAGCAGCACCCGACAGGGGGAGGTGAACTATGGCTACACCTTC.

This clone was detected ten times or more. This may stem from a read error, because a much larger clone lies one nucleotide away. At the DNA level, this CDR3 is encoded by other sequences in the same sample as well. This sequence joins TRBV7-9 and TRBJ1-1; D is possibly TRBD1 (5 bases). Per the germline V gene, CDR1 is SEHNR and CDR2 is FQNEAQ (reference sequence). The CDR3 contains 18 residues. The DNA for the CDR3 is TGTGCCAGCAGCTTAGTCTGGGGCTATCCAATGATGAACACTGAAGCTTTTTTT. Its protein is CASSLVWGYPMMNTEAFF.

This clone is medium-sized within its sample. The rearrangement uses TRBV27 and TRBJ2-5, with a possible D match to TRBD2 (6 bases). Germline values: CDR1 MNHEY, CDR2 SMNVEV (reference sequence). Trimming took off 1 base at V and 5 bases at J, with 14 bases between the two ends. The CDR3 covers 15 residues. The CDR3 loop reads CASSLFPGVEETQYF. The CDR3 DNA sequence: TGTGCCAGCAGTTTATTCCCGGGAGTTGAGGAGACCCAGTACTTC.

This clone was counted between two and nine times. Compared with germline, one end of the junction differs, possibly owing to a read error. This sequence joins TRBV28 and TRBJ2-7, with 8 bases aligning to TRBD1. Germline CDR1 reads MDHEN; CDR2 reads SYDVKM. This CDR3 has 16 residues. The CDR3 protein is CASSLPTQGALYDQYF. The CDR3 DNA sequence: TGTGCCAGCAGTTTACCGACCCAGGGGGCGCTTTACGATCAGTACTTC.

This clone was recorded many times. The rearrangement uses TRBV5-4 and TRBJ1-1; TRBD1 is a possible D gene (5 bases). Germline CDR1 is SGHNT and CDR2 is YYREEE (reference sequence). Trimming pared 7 bases from V and 1 base from J, leaving 11 bases between. The CDR3 loop spans 13 amino acids. CDR3 nucleotide sequence: TGTGCCAGCCGCGGGGCGAAGAACACTGAAGCTTTCTTT. As protein: CASRGAKNTEAFF. Full variable domain (outside the CDR3, taken from reference TRBV5-4 and TRBJ1-1): ETGVTQSPTHLIKTRGQQVTLRCSSQSGHNTVSWYQQALGQGPQFIFQYYREEENGRGNFPPRFSGLQFPNYSSELNVNALELDDSALYLCASRGAKNTEAFFGQGTRLTVV.

This clone was counted at least ten times. The V call is TRBV5-4, the J call TRBJ1-4; D not resolved. CDR1 is SGHNT and CDR2 is YYREEE in the germline V gene (reference sequence). CDR3 length equals 13 residues. Trimming took off 2 bases at V and 7 bases at J, with 9 bases between the two ends. CDR3 nucleotides: TGTGCCAGCAGCTTAGGACCTGGTGAAAAACTGTTTTTT. Amino acids: CASSLGPGEKLFF.

By sample share, this clone is large. V gene TRBV11-1 combines with J gene TRBJ2-1, with D perhaps matching TRBD2 (6 bases). This CDR3 is 13 amino acids long. From germline, CDR1 is SGHAT and CDR2 FQDESV (reference sequence). V lost 5 bases and J lost 4, with 9 bases in between. Written as DNA, the CDR3 is TGTGCCAGCAGCCCCCGGGAGTACAATGAGCAGTTCTTC. Protein: CASSPREYNEQFF.

This clone has more than one count but fewer than ten. V gene TRBV19 combines with J gene TRBJ2-7; D is undetermined. V lost 4 bases and J 7 bases, leaving 20 bases between the germline ends. Germline V gene sequence: CDR1 LNHDA, CDR2 SQIVND (reference sequence). This CDR3 is built from 15 residues. Here the CDR3 reads CASSTSVGSAPEQYF. In DNA, the CDR3 is TGTGCCAGTAGTACCTCGGTGGGTTCCGCTCCAGAGCAGTACTTC.

In this sample, this clone turned up a few times. This chain uses TRBV6-1 with TRBJ2-2; D is possibly TRBD2 (6 bases). V was cut by 10 bases and J by 5 bases, with 23 bases left in between. CDR3 size: 16 residues. The germline V gene encodes CDR1 MNHNS and CDR2 SASEGT. The CDR3 sequence: CATTIGVGAGTGELFF. CDR3 sequence (DNA): TGTGCCACTACGATTGGGGTCGGGGCGGGGACCGGGGAGCTGTTTTTT.

The chain carries TRBV19 and TRBJ2-2, with D perhaps assigned TRBD1 or TRBD2 (7 bases each). CDR3 size: 16 residues. V was cut by 4 bases and J by 3 bases, with 15 bases left in between. Germline CDR1 LNHDA, CDR2 SQIVND (reference sequence). CDR3 DNA: TGTGCCAGTAGTAGGGGGGGTACAGGGGACACCGGGGAGCTGTTTTTT. Encoded protein: CASSRGGTGDTGELFF.

The chain has TRBV30 and TRBJ1-3; tentative D call: TRBD1 (5 bases). Trimming removed 6 bases from V and 2 bases from J, with 11 bases in between. The CDR3 extends over 13 amino acids. Germline CDR1 is GTSNPN and CDR2 is SVGIG (reference sequence). CDR3 protein: CACKQVPGNTIYF. CDR3 DNA: TGTGCCTGTAAACAGGTGCCTGGAAACACCATATATTTT.

This clone is termed medium-sized (0.01 to 0.1%). The CDR3 sequence is CASSFRDTKQETQYF. CDR3 sequence (DNA): TGTGCCAGCAGTTTCCGGGACACAAAACAAGAGACCCAGTACTTC. This chain links TRBV12-3 or TRBV12-4 with TRBJ2-5; maybe TRBD1 (6 bases). The length of the CDR3 is 15 residues. The V and J ends lost 3 bases and 2 bases respectively, with 13 bases between them.

This clone was seen a few times. This chain links TRBV27 with TRBJ2-7, with TRBD1 identical over 11 bases. Germline values: CDR1 MNHEY, CDR2 SMNVEV (reference sequence). V lost 5 bases to trimming and J lost 6 bases; unmatched junction nucleotides: 9. There are 15 residues in the CDR3. For the CDR3, the DNA is TGTGCCAGCAGTCACTGCCCCGGGACAGGGGGCGAGCAGTACTTC. Translated, it gives CASSHCPGTGGEQYF.

This clone was seen a few times. The chain links TRBV2 to TRBJ1-1; 7 nucleotides agree with TRBD1. Unmatched junction bases numbered 9, after V lost 7 bases and J lost 1 base. Germline V gene lookup returns CDR1 SNHLY and CDR2 FYNNEI. The length of the CDR3 is 15 residues. The CDR3 region has the DNA TGTGCCAGCACCCTAGGGGGCCCGGCGAACACTGAAGCTTTCTTT. Its translation: CASTLGGPANTEAFF.

There are a few counts of this clone. The identical CDR3 is also encoded by other nucleotide sequences in the sample. The V call is TRBV20-1, the J call TRBJ2-2; 7 bases fit TRBD2. The length of the CDR3 is 15 residues. The germline CDR1 and CDR2 sequences are DFQATT and SNEGSKA (reference sequence). V trimming: 3 bases; J trimming: 2 bases; junction bases outside the gene matches: 6. The CDR3 reads CSARRGGVNTGELFF. The CDR3 bases are TGCAGTGCTAGGAGGGGAGGGGTCAACACCGGGGAGCTGTTTTTT.

This chain joins TRBV27 and TRBJ2-7, with D possibly matching TRBD2 (5 bases). The germline V gene encodes CDR1 MNHEY and CDR2 SMNVEV (reference sequence). Trimming removed 0 bases from V and 2 bases from J, with 5 bases in between. The CDR3 consists of 13 residues. The DNA of the CDR3 is TGTGCCAGCAGTTTATCGGGAGCCTACGAGCAGTACTTC. Translated, it gives CASSLSGAYEQYF.